The sample holds a few counts of the clone carrying this T cell receptor beta chain. In the original analysis: Quantification of nucleated cells was approximated via reference gene primer amplification. TCRdb's table, derived via immunoSEQ multiplex PCR, lists solely in-frame clones and lacks some. The V and J calls and the clone size are those of that table, but D and trimming were determined from the DNA. This table has some 130,000 clones, around 84% appearing once. The J segment lost 13 bases and the V segment lost 3 bases, leaving 14 bases of the junction unmatched. The CDR3 extends over 16 amino acids. Looked up from germline, CDR1 is LNHDA and CDR2 is SQIVND (reference sequence). This record belongs to a study of blood T cell repertoires in COVID-19. At the level of the study: PBMCs, B-cell-depleted T cells, or T cells were the source of the cDNA or gDNA that made up the material.

The sequenced sample was PBMCs or T cells enriched from blood (not recorded which). The genes are TRBV19 and TRBJ1-5, with 11 bases fitting TRBD1. The source of this sequence is a middle-aged man with acute COVID-19. The CDR3 region has the DNA TGTGCCAGTAGTATCGATTCCGGGACAGGGGGTTCCCCTCAGCATTTT. Its translation is CASSIDSGTGGSPQHF.